The 21 T cell receptor beta chains listed next were all sequenced from one sample in a study of T cells after yellow fever vaccination. TCRdb ran MiXCR on the 5' RACE reads and lists one entry per CDR3 protein. Of fewer than 400,000 distinct CDR3 sequences detected, under 7.5% appear once; the ten largest clones hold approximately 15%. The source was PBMCs, collected 5 days after the yellow fever booster vaccination. Every receptor here comes from a man younger than 45 who received the YFV17D yellow fever vaccine.

Many counts were recorded for this clonotype. The V call is TRBV20-1, the J call TRBJ2-3; the D is unclear. CDR1 DFQATT and CDR2 SNEGSKA come from the germline V gene (reference sequence). CDR3 size: 16 residues. With 0 bases removed from V and 1 base from J, the gap between germline ends came to 14 bases. This CDR3 is CSARDLAPARTDTQYF. As DNA, the CDR3 is TGCAGTGCTAGAGATCTCGCCCCGGCACGCACAGATACGCAGTATTTT.

This clonotype was counted many times. The chain has TRBV20-1 and TRBJ1-1; D gene unclear. Germline V gene lookup returns CDR1 DFQATT and CDR2 SNEGSKA (reference sequence). This CDR3 is built from 9 residues. The DNA for the CDR3 is TGCAGGGTGAACACTGAAGCTTTCTTT. It specifies CRVNTEAFF.

A few counts support this clonotype. J is TRBJ1-4 and V is TRBV20-1; D might be TRBD1 (6 bases). Deletions cut 0 bases from V and 5 bases from J, with 19 bases between. Germline V gives CDR1 DFQATT, CDR2 SNEGSKA (reference sequence). The CDR3 contains 17 residues. The CDR3 DNA is TGCAGTGCTAGAGATGAATTAAAGACAGGAGGAAATGAAAAACTGTTTTTT. Its translation is CSARDELKTGGNEKLFF.

The V gene is TRBV9, the J gene TRBJ2-3; D possibly uses TRBD1 or TRBD2 (6 bases each). V was cut by 4 bases and J by 1 base, with 16 bases left in between. Germline V gives CDR1 SGDLS, CDR2 YYNGEE. The CDR3 is 16 residues long. The DNA of the CDR3 is TGTGCCAGCAGCCCCCTCGGGGGACATGGCACAGATACGCAGTATTTT. This encodes CASSPLGGHGTDTQYF.

The CDR3 coding sequence is TGCAGTGCTAGCGTGCAAGGGCGGGATAGGAAGCAGTACTTC. This encodes CSASVQGRDRKQYF. V usage is TRBV20-1 and J usage is TRBJ2-7; D possibly corresponds to TRBD2 (6 bases). This CDR3 has 14 amino acids. Deletions cut 3 bases from V and 8 bases from J, with 20 bases between. Germline V CDR1 and CDR2: DFQATT, SNEGSKA (reference sequence).

There are many counts of this clonotype. J is TRBJ2-2 and V is TRBV4-3; D is ambiguous. CDR1 and CDR2 from the germline V gene are LGHNA and YSLEER. Trimming cost V 1 base and J 7 bases, with 7 bases left between them. This CDR3 region has 13 residues. The CDR3 loop reads CASSQGLGGELFF. CDR3 in DNA: TGCGCCAGCAGCCAAGGGCTCGGCGGGGAGCTGTTTTTT.

This clonotype was seen a handful of times. The chain recombines TRBV10-3 with TRBJ2-1; D is perhaps TRBD2 (6 bases). Germline loops: CDR1 ENHRY, CDR2 SYGVKD. This CDR3 has 13 residues. Trimming cost V 2 bases and J 8 bases, with 10 bases left between them. Written as DNA, the CDR3 is TGTGCCATCAGTGAGGCTAGCGTCGATGAGCAGTTCTTC. Translating gives CAISEASVDEQFF.

The table lists this clonotype with a few counts. This sequence joins TRBV5-4 and TRBJ2-1; the match to TRBD2 covers 10 bases. With V trimmed by 1 base and J by 6 bases, 4 bases remained unmatched. Germline V gene sequence: CDR1 SGHNT, CDR2 YYREEE (reference sequence). CDR3 length: 15 residues. CDR3 residues: CASSLLAGDGNEQFF. CDR3 bases: TGTGCCAGCAGCTTGCTAGCGGGAGATGGCAATGAGCAGTTCTTC.

This clonotype was seen ten or more times. The chain carries TRBV3-1 and TRBJ2-3; D is tentatively TRBD1 or TRBD2 (5 bases each). CDR1 is LGHDT and CDR2 is YNNKEL in the germline V gene (reference sequence). The CDR3 contains 15 residues. V was pared by 4 bases and J by 6 bases, with 17 bases between. The CDR3 nucleotides are TGTGCCAGCAGCCCCTACGGGGCCGGCAAGGATACGCAGTATTTT. Its protein is CASSPYGAGKDTQYF.

This clonotype was seen at least ten times. The chain joins TRBV4-2 to TRBJ2-7; D possibly matches TRBD1 or TRBD2 (7 bases each). Germline-derived CDR1 and CDR2 are LGHNA and YNFKEQ. Trimming cost V 1 base and J 0 bases, with 13 bases left between them. The CDR3 sequence is 16 residues long. The CDR3 sequence: CASSQGEGAPSYEQYF. The CDR3 region has the DNA TGTGCCAGCAGCCAAGGGGAGGGGGCCCCCTCCTACGAGCAGTACTTC.

The chain employs TRBV15 and TRBJ2-7, with unresolved D. The V gene's germline CDR1 is LNHNV and CDR2 YYDKDF (reference sequence). The CDR3 covers 14 residues. V shed 0 bases and J shed 0 bases, with 6 bases lying between them. CDR3 residues: CATSREGISYEQYF. The CDR3 DNA reads as TGTGCCACCAGCAGAGAAGGGATCTCCTACGAGCAGTACTTC.

This clonotype was seen at least ten times. This rearrangement joins TRBV23-1 to TRBJ1-4, with D possibly TRBD1 on 6 matching bases. TRBV23-1 is flagged as an ORF with uncertain function. Trimming left V 0 bases short and J 11 bases short, with 16 bases between. CDR3 size: 15 residues. CDR3 protein: CASSQSGHDRGKLFF. The CDR3 nucleotides are TGCGCCAGCAGTCAATCGGGACACGACCGGGGGAAACTGTTTTTT.

The table lists this clonotype with many counts. An end of the junction does not agree with germline; a read error may underlie this. The chain is built from TRBV20-1 and TRBJ2-1; TRBD1 aligns across 9 bases. Germline V gene data show CDR1 as DFQATT and CDR2 as SNEGSKA (reference sequence). The CDR3 loop spans 13 amino acids. CDR3 sequence reads: CSVRATTGGEQFF. Here the CDR3 DNA reads TGCAGTGTTAGAGCAACGACAGGGGGTGAGCAGTTCTTC.

There are a few counts of this clonotype. The J gene is TRBJ2-1, the V gene TRBV5-1, with D hard to call. Per germline, CDR1 SGHRS and CDR2 YFSETQ. Deletions cut 4 bases from V and 5 bases from J, with 13 bases between. The CDR3 has 14 residues. Here the CDR3 reads CASSPELVNNEQFF. The CDR3 region has the DNA TGCGCCAGCAGCCCGGAGCTGGTCAACAATGAGCAGTTCTTC.

This clonotype was recorded at least ten times. V and J are TRBV20-1 and TRBJ2-1; D possibly uses TRBD1 or TRBD2 (5 bases each). The CDR3 has 13 residues. The germline V gene has CDR1 DFQATT and CDR2 SNEGSKA (reference sequence). CDR3 nucleotides: TGCAGCACACCCGGGACCGATGATTCCCAGCAGTTCTTC. It encodes CSTPGTDDSQQFF.

The chain is built from TRBV6-2 or TRBV6-3 and TRBJ2-1; 8 bases agree with TRBD2. The junction had 8 bases not matched to a gene; V was cut back by 4 bases and J by 9 bases. The length of the CDR3 is 14 residues. Germline loops: CDR1 MNHEY, CDR2 SVGEGT. The CDR3 is CASSLAGNLGEQFF. The CDR3 DNA follows: TGTGCCAGCAGTTTAGCGGGGAATCTGGGTGAGCAGTTCTTC.

This clonotype was counted only a few times. The chain joins TRBV27 to TRBJ2-1; 7 positions agree with TRBD1. The CDR3 covers 15 residues. CDR1 and CDR2 from the germline V gene are MNHEY and SMNVEV (reference sequence). Unmatched junction bases numbered 9, after V lost 5 bases and J lost 5 bases. The CDR3 loop is CASSPPDRVDNEQFF. Here the CDR3 DNA reads TGTGCCAGCAGTCCCCCCGACAGGGTCGACAATGAGCAGTTCTTC.

This clonotype came up many times. The chain links TRBV29-1 to TRBJ2-7, with 9 bases matching TRBD2. In germline, CDR1 is SQVTM, CDR2 ANQGSEA. The ends lost 1 base at V and 4 bases at J; junction bases unmatched: 14. The CDR3 spans 17 residues. For the CDR3, the DNA is TGCAGCGTTGAAGGCGGGAGGGCCGAAAGCACTAAGTACGAGCAGTACTTC. Translated: CSVEGGRAESTKYEQYF.

This chain uses TRBV19 with TRBJ2-7, with D possibly TRBD2 on 6 matching bases. Trimming cost V 6 bases and J 3 bases, with 18 bases left between them. This CDR3 spans 15 amino acids. Germline assignment: CDR1 LNHDA and CDR2 SQIVND (reference sequence). The CDR3 DNA sequence: TGTGCCAGTAGAAGGGCGGGACGGAATAACTACGAGCAGTACTTC. It is translated as CASRRAGRNNYEQYF. Variable domain in full (rest from reference TRBV19 and TRBJ2-7): DGGITQSPKYLFRKEGQNVTLSCEQNLNHDAMYWYRQDPGQGLRLIYYSQIVNDFQKGDIAEGYSVSREKKESFPLTVTSAQKNPTAFYLCASRRAGRNNYEQYFGPGTRLTVT.

This clonotype was recorded many times. The chain joins TRBV20-1 to TRBJ2-1; no clear D. The V gene's germline CDR1 is DFQATT and CDR2 SNEGSKA (reference sequence). The V and J ends lost 1 base and 1 base respectively, with 11 bases between them. The CDR3 has 15 residues. The CDR3 loop reads CSARGLGESYNEQFF. For the CDR3, the DNA is TGCAGTGCTAGAGGGCTGGGCGAGTCCTACAATGAGCAGTTCTTC.

This chain links TRBV20-1 with TRBJ1-4; D is ambiguous. Deletions cut 3 bases from V and 7 bases from J, with 18 bases between. CDR1 is DFQATT, CDR2 SNEGSKA, per germline (reference sequence). CDR3 length equals 15 residues. CDR3: CSASISSGFAEKLFF. CDR3 coding DNA: TGCAGTGCTAGTATTTCTTCTGGATTTGCTGAAAAACTGTTTTTT.